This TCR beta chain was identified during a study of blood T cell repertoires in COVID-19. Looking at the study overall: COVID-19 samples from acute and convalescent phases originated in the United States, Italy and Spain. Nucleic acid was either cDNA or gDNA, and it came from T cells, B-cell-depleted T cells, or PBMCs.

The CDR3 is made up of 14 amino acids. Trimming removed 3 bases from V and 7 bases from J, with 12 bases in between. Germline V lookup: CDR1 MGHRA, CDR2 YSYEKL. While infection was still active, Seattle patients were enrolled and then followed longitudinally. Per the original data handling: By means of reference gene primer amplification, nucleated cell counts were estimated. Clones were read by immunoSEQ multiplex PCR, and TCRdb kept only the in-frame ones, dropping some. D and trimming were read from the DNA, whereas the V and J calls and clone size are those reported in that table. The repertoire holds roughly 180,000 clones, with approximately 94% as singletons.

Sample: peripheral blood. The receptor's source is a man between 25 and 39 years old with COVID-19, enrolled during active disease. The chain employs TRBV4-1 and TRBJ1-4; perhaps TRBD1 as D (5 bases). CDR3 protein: CASSQGQGPEKLFF. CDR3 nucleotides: TGCGCCAGCAGCCAGGGTCAGGGCCCTGAAAAACTGTTTTTT.